The 27 T cell receptor beta chains in this list originate from one sample, sequenced in a study of T cell responses to AZD1222 COVID-19 vaccine. Profiled with immunoSEQ multiplex PCR; TCRdb holds only in-frame clones, not every one. The sample has more than 80,000 clones; about 90% are singletons. Here the sequenced sample was peripheral blood, taken 28 days after the second AZD1222 dose. The receptor set was obtained from an adult who received the AZD1222 COVID-19 vaccine.

This rearrangement joins TRBV2 to TRBJ1-2; 8 bases fit TRBD1. Germline trimming cut 1 base from V and 7 bases from J; bases unmatched to any gene: 2. CDR1 and CDR2 (germline): SNHLY, FYNNEI. The CDR3 contains 13 residues. The CDR3 region has the DNA TGTGCCAGCAGTGAAGTAACAGGGGGTGGCTACACCTTC. Its protein product is CASSEVTGGGYTF.

The chain links TRBV29-1 to TRBJ1-5; D unresolved. Trimming cost V 5 bases and J 0 bases, with 11 bases left between them. Germline V gene lookup returns CDR1 SQVTM and CDR2 ANQGSEA. The CDR3 consists of 14 residues. CDR3 residues: CSVPDGYSNQPQHF. The CDR3 region has the DNA TGCAGCGTTCCTGACGGATATAGCAATCAGCCCCAGCATTTT.

The rearrangement uses TRBV6-5 and TRBJ1-3; possible D gene TRBD1, 5 bases. V gave up 7 bases and J gave up 2 bases, with 12 bases separating them. The CDR3 is made up of 14 amino acids. Germline assignment: CDR1 MNHEY and CDR2 SVGAGI. The CDR3 sequence is CASKSLGAGNTIYF. The CDR3 bases are TGTGCCAGCAAGTCACTAGGGGCTGGAAACACCATATATTTT.

The V call is TRBV7-3, the J call TRBJ2-5, with a tentative D call TRBD2 (6 bases). Trimming cost V 7 bases and J 4 bases, with 28 bases left between them. Germline assignment: CDR1 SGHTA and CDR2 FQGTGA. This CDR3 is built from 18 residues. CDR3 nucleotide sequence: TGTGCCAGCACCTCTCCCCTCTCAGTGGGGGGTCTTTTAGAGACCCAGTACTTC. This sequence encodes CASTSPLSVGGLLETQYF.

Turning to this clone: Additional DNA sequences in this sample encode the identical CDR3. V and J are TRBV7-2 and TRBJ1-5, with D possibly TRBD1 on 6 matching bases. This CDR3 has 13 amino acids. CDR1 is SGHTA and CDR2 is FQGNSA in the germline V gene. The V and J ends lost 1 base and 7 bases respectively, with 8 bases between them. This CDR3 reads CASSLEGVQPQHF. The CDR3 nucleotides read TGTGCCAGCAGCTTAGAGGGGGTCCAGCCCCAGCATTTT. The entire variable domain, with the rest obtained from reference TRBV7-2 and TRBJ1-5, is as follows: GAGVSQSPSNKVTEKGKDVELRCDPISGHTALYWYRQSLGQGLEFLIYFQGNSAPDKSGLPSDRFSAERTGGSVSTLTIQRTQQEDSAVYLCASSLEGVQPQHFGDGTRLSIL.

This rearrangement joins TRBV21-1 to TRBJ1-1; TRBD1 was called by the table and not checked on the DNA. TRBV21-1 is a recognized pseudogene. The CDR3 has 16 residues. The CDR3 region is CASRGLNRKGNTEAFF. The CDR3, as DNA: TGTGCCAGCAGGGGCCTAAACAGGAAAGGGAACACTGAAGCTTTCTTT.

The genes are TRBV5-1 and TRBJ1-1; D gene ambiguous. Trimming removed 0 bases at V and 2 bases at J, with 23 bases between. Germline V gives CDR1 SGHRS, CDR2 YFSETQ. This CDR3 has 19 residues. The CDR3 region is CASSLVEGLRAAGNTEAFF. In DNA form, the CDR3 reads TGCGCCAGCAGCTTGGTGGAAGGGTTACGGGCGGCGGGAAACACTGAAGCTTTCTTT.

The rearrangement uses TRBV7-9 and TRBJ1-2, with D hard to call. Trimming shortened V by 5 bases and J by 2 bases, and 6 bases separated the two germline ends. There are 12 residues in the CDR3. The V gene's germline CDR1 is SEHNR and CDR2 FQNEAQ (reference sequence). The CDR3 spells CASSDQNYGYTF. The CDR3 region has the DNA TGTGCCAGCAGCGACCAAAACTATGGCTACACCTTC. Full variable domain (outside the CDR3, taken from reference TRBV7-9 and TRBJ1-2): DTGVSQNPRHKITKRGQNVTFRCDPISEHNRLYWYRQTLGQGPEFLTYFQNEAQLEKSRLLSDRFSAERPKGSFSTLEIQRTEQGDSAMYLCASSDQNYGYTFGSGTRLTVV.

The chain joins TRBV10-3 to TRBJ2-7; 10 bases fit TRBD1. This CDR3 has 15 amino acids. Germline lookup yields CDR1 ENHRY and CDR2 SYGVKD. Losses at the gene ends were 5 bases for V and 3 bases for J; bases not matched to a gene: 7. CDR3 residues: CAISPGRDRGYEQYF. As DNA, the CDR3 is TGTGCCATCAGTCCCGGCCGGGACAGGGGCTACGAGCAGTACTTC.

This clone was counted a single time. The chain is built from TRBV11-2 and TRBJ1-4, with a tentative D call TRBD1 (6 bases). V was shortened by 1 base and J by 5 bases, with 14 bases between the two germline ends. The CDR3 covers 16 residues. Germline lookup yields CDR1 SGHAT and CDR2 FQNNGV. CDR3 bases: TGTGCCAGCAGCTTAGTTTTCCGGCAGGGGAATGAAAAACTGTTTTTT. Its protein is CASSLVFRQGNEKLFF.

V is TRBV5-1 and J is TRBJ2-2; D not resolved. Germline-derived CDR1 and CDR2 are SGHRS and YFSETQ. Trimming took off 0 bases at V and 1 base at J, with 4 bases between the two ends. This CDR3 contains 14 residues. The CDR3 DNA reads TGCGCCAGCAGCTTGGTCAGGAACACCGGGGAGCTGTTTTTT. Protein: CASSLVRNTGELFF.

The V and J genes are TRBV11-3 and TRBJ1-1; D call uncertain. CDR3 length: 16 residues. The ends were cut back, 5 bases at V and 6 bases at J, with 22 bases in the middle. CDR1 SGHNT and CDR2 YENEEA come from the germline V gene. In DNA form, the CDR3 reads TGTGCCAGCAGCCCACGTTCCGTCCATGAGGTTGCTGAAGCTTTCTTT. Amino acids: CASSPRSVHEVAEAFF.

The chain employs TRBV7-3 and TRBJ2-1; the match to TRBD1 covers 8 bases. The CDR3 extends over 14 amino acids. The V and J ends lost 5 bases and 6 bases, in that order; junction bases with no gene match: 6. Germline V gene sequence: CDR1 SGHTA, CDR2 FQGTGA. The CDR3 coding sequence is TGTGCCAGCAGCCCCCCCGGGACAGGCAATGAGCAGTTCTTC. Translating it yields CASSPPGTGNEQFF. Looking up the rest from reference TRBV7-3 and TRBJ2-1 gives the full variable domain: GAGVSQTPSNKVTEKGKYVELRCDPISGHTALYWYRQSLGQGPEFLIYFQGTGAADDSGLPNDRFFAVRPEGSVSTLKIQRTERGDSAVYLCASSPPGTGNEQFFGPGTRLTVL.

The sample holds one count of this clone. The chain links TRBV28 to TRBJ1-3; D unresolved. The ends were cut back, 6 bases at V and 3 bases at J, with 3 bases in the middle. The CDR3 runs 11 residues. Germline V gene sequence: CDR1 MDHEN, CDR2 SYDVKM. CDR3 amino acids: CASSYGNTIYF. The CDR3, as DNA: TGTGCCAGCAGCTATGGAAACACCATATATTTT.

This clone was seen just once. The V gene is TRBV6-2 or TRBV6-3, the J gene TRBJ1-1; 8 bases fit TRBD1. The CDR3 spans 14 residues. J gave up 2 bases and V 6 bases, and 5 bases lay outside the gene matches. Germline V gene sequence: CDR1 MNHEY, CDR2 SVGEGT. CDR3 DNA sequence: TGTGCCAGCAGCTTCGGACAGGGAAACACTGAAGCTTTCTTT. Translation gives CASSFGQGNTEAFF.

The chain employs TRBV7-2 and TRBJ1-4; 12 nucleotides match TRBD1. The CDR3 is made up of 15 amino acids. Trimming at V came to 1 base and at J to 6 bases, leaving 0 bases not matched to a gene. Germline CDR1 reads SGHTA; CDR2 reads FQGNSA. CDR3 protein: CASSLGDRGHEKLFF. CDR3 DNA: TGTGCCAGCAGCTTAGGGGACAGGGGGCATGAAAAACTGTTTTTT.

This chain uses TRBV19 with TRBJ1-1; D not certain. Trimming shortened V by 0 bases and J by 0 bases, and 11 bases separated the two germline ends. Germline CDR1 reads LNHDA; CDR2 reads SQIVND (reference sequence). CDR3 size: 16 residues. The CDR3 protein is CASSIDLRGLNTEAFF. The DNA for the CDR3 is TGTGCCAGTAGTATAGATCTGCGCGGACTGAACACTGAAGCTTTCTTT.

The chain employs TRBV11-2 and TRBJ1-1; TRBD1 might be the D (5 bases). CDR3 length equals 14 residues. Trimming left V 0 bases short and J 6 bases short, with 11 bases between. Germline V gene data show CDR1 as SGHAT and CDR2 as FQNNGV. The CDR3 DNA sequence: TGTGCCAGCAGCTTAGAACCAGGGTTCGCTGAAGCTTTCTTT. This gives the protein CASSLEPGFAEAFF.

The genes are TRBV7-3 and TRBJ2-2; TRBD1 might be the D (5 bases). The CDR3 loop spans 15 amino acids. Germline V gene lookup returns CDR1 SGHTA and CDR2 FQGTGA. V dropped 5 bases and J dropped 1 base, with 11 bases sitting between them. The CDR3 nucleotides are TGTGCCAGCAGCCCGCAGGGTTGGAACACCGGGGAGCTGTTTTTT. This encodes CASSPQGWNTGELFF.

The chain is built from TRBV10-3 and TRBJ2-7, with unresolved D. The ends were cut back, 4 bases at V and 2 bases at J, with 6 bases in the middle. Germline V gene lookup returns CDR1 ENHRY and CDR2 SYGVKD. There are 12 residues in the CDR3. Written as DNA, the CDR3 is TGTGCCATCAGTGGGCAGGCCTACGAGCAGTACTTC. Translation gives CAISGQAYEQYF.

This clone was counted between two and nine times. The V and J genes are TRBV7-2 and TRBJ2-2, with 7 bases aligning to TRBD2. The germline V gene encodes CDR1 SGHTA and CDR2 FQGNSA. This CDR3 region has 13 residues. V lost 5 bases to trimming and J lost 6 bases; unmatched junction nucleotides: 3. The CDR3 nucleotides are TGTGCCAGCAGCCCCCGGGAGGCCGGGGAGCTGTTTTTT. This translates into CASSPREAGELFF. The whole variable domain, remainder taken from reference TRBV7-2 and TRBJ2-2, is GAGVSQSPSNKVTEKGKDVELRCDPISGHTALYWYRQSLGQGLEFLIYFQGNSAPDKSGLPSDRFSAERTGGSVSTLTIQRTQQEDSAVYLCASSPREAGELFFGEGSRLTVL.

The CDR3 sequence: CASSYSFRTERGYTF. The CDR3 coding sequence is TGTGCCAGCAGTTACTCGTTCCGAACAGAGCGTGGCTACACCTTC. The V and J genes are TRBV6-5 and TRBJ1-2; the D is unclear. The CDR3 is made up of 15 amino acids. Germline CDR1 and CDR2: MNHEY and SVGAGI. V was trimmed by 0 bases and J by 7 bases, leaving 15 bases between them.

A few counts support this clone. The rearrangement joins TRBV24-1 to TRBJ2-3; D tentatively fits TRBD1 or TRBD2 (5 bases each). CDR1 and CDR2 from the germline V gene are KGHDR and SFDVKD. The CDR3 is 16 amino acids. V was clipped by 0 bases and J by 9 bases, with 18 bases between them. The CDR3 region is CATSDLGGRGFHTQYF. DNA of the CDR3: TGTGCCACCAGTGATTTGGGGGGAAGGGGATTTCACACGCAGTATTTT.

The rearrangement joins TRBV9 to TRBJ2-1, with 9 bases identical to TRBD1. The CDR3 contains 15 residues. Germline CDR1 reads SGDLS; CDR2 reads YYNGEE. V trimming: 3 bases; J trimming: 6 bases; junction bases outside the gene matches: 7. CDR3 DNA: TGTGCCAGCAGCGCCCGACAGGGGGGTGGCAATGAGCAGTTCTTC. This sequence encodes CASSARQGGGNEQFF.

This clone was seen a few times. The rearrangement links TRBV5-1 to TRBJ2-6; D unresolved. Trimming took off 0 bases at V and 7 bases at J, with 5 bases between the two ends. The germline V gene has CDR1 SGHRS and CDR2 YFSETQ. CDR3 length: 13 residues. For the CDR3, the DNA is TGCGCCAGCAGCTTGGAGGGAGCCAACGTCCTGACTTTC. Amino acids: CASSLEGANVLTF. The full variable domain, completed using reference TRBV5-1 and TRBJ2-6, is KAGVTQTPRYLIKTRGQQVTLSCSPISGHRSVSWYQQTPGQGLQFLFEYFSETQRNKGNFPGRFSGRQFSNSRSEMNVSTLELGDSALYLCASSLEGANVLTFGAGSRLTVL.

This clone appeared a single time. The rearrangement joins TRBV10-3 to TRBJ2-3, with a possible D match to TRBD2 (5 bases). CDR1 and CDR2 (germline): ENHRY, SYGVKD. This CDR3 contains 13 residues. The V gene lost 7 bases and the J gene lost 2 bases, with 10 bases spanning the gap. The CDR3 DNA follows: TGTGCCATCAATGCTCGGGACACAGATACGCAGTATTTT. This sequence encodes CAINARDTDTQYF.

The chain employs TRBV19 and TRBJ1-2; D not resolved. Deletions cut 8 bases from V and 4 bases from J, with 11 bases between. There are 12 residues in the CDR3. From germline, CDR1 is LNHDA and CDR2 SQIVND (reference sequence). The CDR3 bases are TGTGCCAGTGTCGGGAACCTCTATGGCTACACCTTC. Amino acids: CASVGNLYGYTF.